This entry lists 17 T cell receptor beta chains sequenced from one sample in a study of post-analysis software for immune sequencing data. Unique molecular identifiers were present in the TCR beta cDNA libraries. Each CDR3 protein gets one entry after TCRdb re-called the PCR reads with MiXCR. The sample lists roughly 400,000 distinct CDR3 sequences, approximately 38% occurring once. Study conclusions and caveats: Among roughly 5 TRBV segments more frequent in patients than controls were TRBV5-6, TRBV5-1 and TRBV20-1.

Which antigens these TCRs recognize remains unknown. Sequencing was carried out using blood. These receptors were obtained from a girl aged 2-15 years with multiple sclerosis.

This clonotype is a singleton in its sample. The chain couples TRBV7-2 to TRBJ1-5; 11 bases are a match to TRBD1. The CDR3 has 16 amino acids. Germline CDR1 is SGHTA and CDR2 is FQGNSA. The V segment lost 5 bases and the J segment 5 bases; nucleotides outside the gene matches: 8. The CDR3 spells CASSPWTGGSYQPQHF. The CDR3 region has the DNA TGTGCCAGCAGCCCTTGGACAGGGGGCTCCTATCAGCCCCAGCATTTT.

The V gene is TRBV12-5, the J gene TRBJ1-5, with 9 nucleotides matching TRBD1. Trimming took 1 base from V and 3 from J; bases not matched to a gene: 4. Per the germline V gene, CDR1 is LGHNT and CDR2 is FRNRAP. This CDR3 spans 16 amino acids. The chain's CDR3 is CASGLETGGLNQPQHF. In nucleotides, the CDR3 is TGTGCTAGTGGTTTGGAAACAGGGGGCCTCAATCAGCCCCAGCATTTT.

This clonotype came up a few times. The rearrangement links TRBV27 to TRBJ2-7, with no clear D. The V end was cut by 4 bases, the J end by 1 base, with 8 bases between. The CDR3 extends over 13 amino acids. Germline V lookup: CDR1 MNHEY, CDR2 SMNVEV (reference sequence). The CDR3 DNA sequence: TGTGCCAGCAGTTATCGGCAGTCCTACGAGCAGTACTTC. Translating gives CASSYRQSYEQYF.

This clonotype has a handful of counts. The chain recombines TRBV10-3 with TRBJ1-2; D remains ambiguous. Germline V CDR1 and CDR2: ENHRY, SYGVKD. The V gene lost 3 bases and the J gene lost 5 bases, with 4 bases spanning the gap. The CDR3 spans 11 residues. CDR3: CAISDSYGYTF. CDR3 coding DNA: TGTGCCATCAGTGACTCGTATGGCTACACCTTC.

About this clonotype: Germline and junction disagree at one end, which may indicate a read error. The chain uses TRBV20-1 and TRBJ1-2; no firm D call. This CDR3 is 13 amino acids long. Germline CDR1 and CDR2: DFQATT and SNEGSKA (reference sequence). CDR3 nucleotide sequence: TGCAGTGCAAGAGTACCACGGGACTATGGCTACACCTTC. Its protein is CSARVPRDYGYTF.

The chain carries TRBV29-1 and TRBJ1-4; no reliable D call. Germline CDR1 is SQVTM and CDR2 is ANQGSEA. This CDR3 has 13 amino acids. Trimming removed 4 bases at V and 0 bases at J, with 6 bases between. The CDR3 DNA is TGCAGCGTTGGCGGTGCAACTAATGAAAAACTGTTTTTT. It yields the protein CSVGGATNEKLFF.

The chain links TRBV5-6 to TRBJ1-2; D unclear. Germline CDR1 and CDR2: SGHDT and YYEEEE. The CDR3 has 11 residues. The V end was cut by 6 bases, the J end by 12 bases, with 15 bases between. CDR3 sequence: CASTNLGRNTF. CDR3 sequence (DNA): TGTGCCAGCACCAACTTGGGGAGAAACACCTTC.

The chain combines TRBV20-1 with TRBJ2-1; D uncertain. Germline V gene lookup returns CDR1 DFQATT and CDR2 SNEGSKA (reference sequence). The V gene lost 3 bases and the J gene lost 6 bases, with 15 bases spanning the gap. The CDR3 covers 14 residues. The CDR3 DNA sequence: TGCAGTGCTAGCCCAATCCTATTCGGCAATGAGCAGTTCTTC. It yields the protein CSASPILFGNEQFF.

The sample holds a few counts of this clonotype. CDR3 in amino acids: CASSLDLAGHNEQFF. CDR3 in DNA: TGTGCCAGCAGCTTAGATCTAGCAGGCCACAATGAGCAGTTCTTC. The chain couples TRBV7-2 to TRBJ2-1, with a weak D call TRBD2 (5 bases). CDR1 SGHTA and CDR2 FQGNSA come from the germline V gene. The CDR3 is 15 amino acids. V shed 1 base and J shed 5 bases, with 12 bases lying between them.

The chain combines TRBV29-1 with TRBJ1-5; no firm D call. Germline CDR1 SQVTM, CDR2 ANQGSEA. Trimming removed 4 bases at V and 3 bases at J, with 22 bases between. The CDR3 covers 17 residues. CDR3 in amino acids: CSVVSGSTHSSNQPQHF. The CDR3 coding sequence is TGCAGCGTTGTATCGGGTAGCACCCACAGTTCCAATCAGCCCCAGCATTTT.

This rearrangement joins TRBV10-3 to TRBJ1-2; 7 nucleotides align to TRBD1. Germline values: CDR1 ENHRY, CDR2 SYGVKD. V was clipped by 5 bases and J by 5 bases; unmatched bases: 11. The CDR3 is 15 amino acids. CDR3 amino acids: CAISNSGTEPYGYTF. CDR3 sequence (DNA): TGTGCCATCAGTAATTCCGGGACAGAGCCATATGGCTACACCTTC.

The chain carries TRBV12-3 or TRBV12-4 and TRBJ2-1; 10 bases map to TRBD2. V lost 7 bases and J lost 6; bases outside the gene matches: 12. The length of the CDR3 is 16 residues. CDR3 sequence reads: CASNRASAGGVNEQFF. The CDR3 region has the DNA TGTGCCAGCAATCGAGCCTCAGCGGGAGGGGTCAATGAGCAGTTCTTC.

The sample holds a few counts of this clonotype. The V and J genes are TRBV6-2 or TRBV6-3 and TRBJ2-5; possibly TRBD1 for D (6 bases). Germline V lookup: CDR1 MNHEY, CDR2 SVGEGT. V lost 5 bases and J 4 bases, leaving 20 bases between the germline ends. CDR3 length equals 16 residues. In DNA, the CDR3 is TGTGCCAGCAGTAACGACCGGGATACAGGGAGAGAGACCCAGTACTTC. Translation gives CASSNDRDTGRETQYF.

CDR3 sequence (DNA): TGCGCCAGCAGCTTGGCACTAGCGGGGGCTAGCACAGATACGCAGTATTTT. This gives the protein CASSLALAGASTDTQYF. The J gene is TRBJ2-3, the V gene TRBV5-1; TRBD2 matches 11 bases. Germline assignment: CDR1 SGHRS and CDR2 YFSETQ. The CDR3 has 17 residues. With 0 bases clipped from V and 0 bases from J, the junction kept 3 bases outside the gene matches.

This clonotype was counted only a few times. The chain uses TRBV5-6 and TRBJ2-1, with a possible D match to TRBD1 (6 bases). CDR1 is SGHDT and CDR2 is YYEEEE in the germline V gene. Trimming left V 0 bases short and J 4 bases short, with 14 bases between. CDR3 size: 16 residues. CDR3 protein: CASSLVGGGGYNEQFF. Here the CDR3 DNA reads TGTGCCAGCAGCTTGGTTGGTGGGGGCGGGTACAATGAGCAGTTCTTC. The full variable domain, with the rest looked up from reference TRBV5-6 and TRBJ2-1, is DAGVTQSPTHLIKTRGQQVTLRCSPKSGHDTVSWYQQALGQGPQFIFQYYEEEERQRGNFPDRFSGHQFPNYSSELNVNALLLGDSALYLCASSLVGGGGYNEQFFGPGTRLTVL.

The V call is TRBV28, the J call TRBJ2-1; D not certain. Germline lookup yields CDR1 MDHEN and CDR2 SYDVKM. V gave up 6 bases and J gave up 5 bases, with 11 bases separating them. The CDR3 is 13 amino acids. CDR3 residues: CASSLGQHNEQFF. CDR3 sequence (DNA): TGTGCCAGCAGCCTTGGGCAGCACAATGAGCAGTTCTTC. The full variable domain, with the rest looked up from reference TRBV28 and TRBJ2-1, is DVKVTQSSRYLVKRTGEKVFLECVQDMDHENMFWYRQDPGLGLRLIYFSYDVKMKEKGDIPEGYSVSREKKERFSLILESASTNQTSMYLCASSLGQHNEQFFGPGTRLTVL.

This clonotype was detected a few times. The CDR3 reads CASSPGVYYEQYF. The DNA for the CDR3 is TGTGCCAGCAGTCCAGGGGTTTACTACGAGCAGTACTTC. The rearrangement uses TRBV27 and TRBJ2-7; D might be TRBD1 (6 bases). Germline V gene data show CDR1 as MNHEY and CDR2 as SMNVEV (reference sequence). The CDR3 is made up of 13 amino acids. Deletions cut 5 bases from V and 3 bases from J, with 11 bases between.